This section outlines one T cell receptor beta chain sequence together with its context. Trimming cost V 4 bases and J 5 bases; bases outside gene matches: 5. Germline V gene data show CDR1 as MNHEY and CDR2 as SVGAGI. This CDR3 has 14 residues. Per the authors' pipeline: Amplification of reference gene primers was used by the study to estimate nucleated cell counts. Clones were sequenced by immunoSEQ multiplex PCR, and TCRdb holds only the in-frame ones, with some missing. V and J calls and clone size are copied from that table; D and trimming were computed from the DNA. This table has 130,000 to 150,000 clones, 84% appearing once. The sample originates from a study of blood T cell repertoires in COVID-19. The wider study: The study drew acute and convalescent COVID-19 samples from the United States, Italy and Spain. PBMCs, B-cell-depleted T cells, or T cells were the source of the cDNA or gDNA that made up the material.

What was sequenced was peripheral blood. The V and J genes are TRBV6-5 and TRBJ2-1; 7 positions match TRBD1. This sequence originates from a woman aged 80 or older in a cohort sampled during active or convalescent COVID-19. In DNA form, the CDR3 reads TGTGCCAGCAGTTTAAGGGGACAGCACAATGAGCAGTTCTTC. Translating gives CASSLRGQHNEQFF.